This T cell receptor (beta chain) was observed in a study of blood T cell repertoires in COVID-19. Original methodology: Reference gene primer amplification gave nucleated cell count estimates. Assay used: immunoSEQ multiplex PCR; TCRdb lists only in-frame clones, some missing. That table supplies the V and J calls and clone size; D and trimming were determined from the DNA. The sample holds about 200,000 clones, 85% seen once. CDR3 size: 15 residues. The germline V gene encodes CDR1 GTSNPN and CDR2 SVGIG (reference sequence). Trimming left V 4 bases short and J 0 bases short, with 10 bases between. Participants came from under 30 US areas, aged about 18 to 89 years.

The source is a man in his forties who had recovered from COVID-19. The material sequenced was PBMCs or T cells enriched from blood (not recorded which). The V and J genes are TRBV30 and TRBJ1-6; a weak D match, TRBD1 (6 bases). CDR3 amino acids: CAWKSDSSYNSPLHF. The CDR3 nucleotides read TGTGCCTGGAAATCGGACAGCTCCTATAATTCACCCCTCCACTTT.